These T cell receptor beta chains were read from a single sample in a study of T cell repertoires in cytomegalovirus infection. Each CDR3 protein gets one entry after TCRdb re-called the reads with MiXCR. The table shows over 250,000 distinct CDR3 sequences, with about 20% occurring only once. These receptors' antigens are unknown. Material: cultured PBMCs, obtained from culture after CMV antigen stimulation. The receptors derive from a human donor in good health (CMV status not recorded). Some clones in this sample may be carry-over from other donors' samples. Both conserved end residues are part of each CDR3. D genes are given only for firm matches. Clone size is given for some rows only: seen once, a few or many times, or a class if the clone is expanded.

clone_size d_call j_call v_call cdr3_nt cdr3_aa
. . TRBJ2-3 TRBV6-2/TRBV6-3 TGTGCCAGCAGTTTTCTAGGAGATACGCAGTATTTT CASSFLGDTQYF
few . TRBJ1-1 TRBV28 TGTGCCAGCAGTTTCCCCTGGCAGAACACTGAAGCTTTCTTT CASSFPWQNTEAFF
many . TRBJ1-3 TRBV7-2 TGTGCCAGCGGGACTGACGGCTCTGGAAACACCATATATTTT CASGTDGSGNTIYF
many TRBD2 TRBJ2-2 TRBV7-2 TGTGCCAGCAGCCTGCTAGCGGCAACCGGGGAGCTGTTTTTT CASSLLAATGELFF
. . TRBJ2-3 TRBV11-3 TGTGCCAGAAGCTCACTCACAGATACGCAGTATTTT CARSSLTDTQYF
. TRBD2 TRBJ2-1 TRBV30 TGTGCCTGGACTAGCGGGAGGGCCTCAGATGAGCAGTTCTTC CAWTSGRASDEQFF
. TRBD1 TRBJ2-3 TRBV10-2 TGCGCCAGCGGGGGGGACAGGGGGCGAGATACGCAGTATTTT CASGGDRGRDTQYF
few . TRBJ1-1 TRBV28 TGTGCCAGCGGAGGGACGGGGACCTACGAAGCTTTCTTT CASGGTGTYEAFF
few . TRBJ1-1 TRBV6-2/TRBV6-3 TGTGCCAGCAGTTACCAGCGGGGGATGAACACTGAAGCTTTCTTT CASSYQRGMNTEAFF
many . TRBJ2-2 TRBV7-8 TGTGCCAGCAGCTTATATAGGGGAGAGGCCGGGGAGCTGTTTTTT CASSLYRGEAGELFF
. . TRBJ1-4 TRBV30 TGTGCCTGGAGTGTCGGCCATGGCAATGAAAAACTGTTTTTT CAWSVGHGNEKLFF
many . TRBJ2-3 TRBV7-2 TGTGCCAGCAGCGCGCGCACAGATACGCAGTATTTT CASSARTDTQYF
. TRBD1 TRBJ2-1 TRBV6-2/TRBV6-3 TGTGCCAGCAGTTACTCCCAGGGGGCTTATGAGCAGTTCTTC CASSYSQGAYEQFF
many TRBD1 TRBJ1-5 TRBV19 TGTGCCAGTAGCCTTGGGACAGGGGATAGCAATCAGCCCCAGCATTTT CASSLGTGDSNQPQHF
. TRBD1 TRBJ1-3 TRBV5-4 TGTGCCAGCAGCGGGACAGGGGCTGGAAACACCATATATTTT CASSGTGAGNTIYF
. . TRBJ1-6 TRBV27 TGTGCCAGCAGTTTCTCCGGACCCTATAATTCACCCCTCCACTTT CASSFSGPYNSPLHF
. . TRBJ1-1 TRBV7-9 TGTGCCAGCAGGTTCGACTTGAACACTGAAGCTTTCTTT CASRFDLNTEAFF
many . TRBJ1-5 TRBV7-8 TGTGCCAGCAGCTTATTCCAGGGAAATCAGCCCCAGCATTTT CASSLFQGNQPQHF